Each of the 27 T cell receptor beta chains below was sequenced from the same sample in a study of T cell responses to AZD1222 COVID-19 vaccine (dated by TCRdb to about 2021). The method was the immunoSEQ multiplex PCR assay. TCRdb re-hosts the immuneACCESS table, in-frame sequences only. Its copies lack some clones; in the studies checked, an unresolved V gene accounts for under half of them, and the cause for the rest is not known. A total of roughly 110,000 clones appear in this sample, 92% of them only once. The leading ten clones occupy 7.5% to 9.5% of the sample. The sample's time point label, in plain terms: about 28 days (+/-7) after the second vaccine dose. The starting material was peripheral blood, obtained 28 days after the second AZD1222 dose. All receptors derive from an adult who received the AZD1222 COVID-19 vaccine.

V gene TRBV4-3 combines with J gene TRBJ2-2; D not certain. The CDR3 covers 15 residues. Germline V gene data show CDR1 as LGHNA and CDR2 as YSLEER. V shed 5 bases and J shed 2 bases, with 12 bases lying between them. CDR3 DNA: TGCGCCAGCAGCTTTCTATCCCCCAACACCGGGGAGCTGTTTTTT. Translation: CASSFLSPNTGELFF.

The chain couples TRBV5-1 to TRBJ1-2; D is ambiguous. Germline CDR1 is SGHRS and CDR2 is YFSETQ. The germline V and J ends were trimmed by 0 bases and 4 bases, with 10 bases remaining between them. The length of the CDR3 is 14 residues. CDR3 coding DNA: TGCGCCAGCAGCTTGGACTCCGGGCTCTATGGCTACACCTTC. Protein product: CASSLDSGLYGYTF.

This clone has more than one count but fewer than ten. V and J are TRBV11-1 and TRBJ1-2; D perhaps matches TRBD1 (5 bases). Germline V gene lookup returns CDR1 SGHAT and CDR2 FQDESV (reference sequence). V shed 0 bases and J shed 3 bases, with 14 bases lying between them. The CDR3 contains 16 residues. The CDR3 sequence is CASSLASAGRDYGYTF. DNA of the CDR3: TGTGCCAGCAGCTTAGCGAGCGCGGGACGGGACTATGGCTACACCTTC.

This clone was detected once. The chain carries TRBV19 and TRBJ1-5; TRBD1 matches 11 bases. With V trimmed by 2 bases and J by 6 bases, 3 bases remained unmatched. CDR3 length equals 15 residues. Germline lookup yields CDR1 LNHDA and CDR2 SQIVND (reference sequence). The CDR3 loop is CASSIRTGGGQPQHF. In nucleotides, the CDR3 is TGTGCCAGTAGTATAAGGACAGGGGGCGGTCAGCCCCAGCATTTT.

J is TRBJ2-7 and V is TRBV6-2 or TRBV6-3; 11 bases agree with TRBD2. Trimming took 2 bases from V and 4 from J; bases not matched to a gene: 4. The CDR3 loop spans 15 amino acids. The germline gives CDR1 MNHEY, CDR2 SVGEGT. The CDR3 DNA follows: TGTGCCAGCAGTTACACTAGCGGGAGTACGTACGAGCAGTACTTC. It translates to CASSYTSGSTYEQYF.

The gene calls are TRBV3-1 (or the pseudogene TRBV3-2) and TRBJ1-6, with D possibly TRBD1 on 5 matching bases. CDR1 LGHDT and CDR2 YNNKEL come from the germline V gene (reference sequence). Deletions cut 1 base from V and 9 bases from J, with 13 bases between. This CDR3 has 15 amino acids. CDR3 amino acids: CASSQGGPLGSPLHF. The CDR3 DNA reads TGTGCCAGCAGCCAAGGGGGCCCCCTCGGTTCACCCCTCCACTTT.

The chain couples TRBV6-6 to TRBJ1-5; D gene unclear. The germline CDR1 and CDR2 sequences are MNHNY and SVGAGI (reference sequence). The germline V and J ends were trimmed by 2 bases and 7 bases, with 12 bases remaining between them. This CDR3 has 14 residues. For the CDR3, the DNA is TGTGCCAGCAGTTACGTTGAGGAGGGCCAGCCCCAGCATTTT. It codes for CASSYVEEGQPQHF.

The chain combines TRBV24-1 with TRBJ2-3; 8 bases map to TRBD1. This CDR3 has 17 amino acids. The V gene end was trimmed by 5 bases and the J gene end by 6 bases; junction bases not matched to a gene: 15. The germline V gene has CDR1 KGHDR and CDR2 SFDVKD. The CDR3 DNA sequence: TGTGCCACCAGTGCACCCCCGGGGCAGGGGGCGGGGGATACGCAGTATTTT. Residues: CATSAPPGQGAGDTQYF.

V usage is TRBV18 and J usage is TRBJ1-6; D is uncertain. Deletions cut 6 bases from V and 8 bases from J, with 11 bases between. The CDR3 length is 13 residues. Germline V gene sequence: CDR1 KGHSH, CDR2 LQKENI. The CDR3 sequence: CASSARQDSPLHF. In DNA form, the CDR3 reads TGTGCCAGCTCTGCGAGGCAAGATTCACCCCTCCACTTT. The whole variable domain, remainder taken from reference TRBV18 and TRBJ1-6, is NAGVMQNPRHLVRRRGQEARLRCSPMKGHSHVYWYRQLPEEGLKFMVYLQKENIIDESGMPKERFSAEFPKEGPSILRIQQVVRGDSAAYFCASSARQDSPLHFGNGTRLTVT.

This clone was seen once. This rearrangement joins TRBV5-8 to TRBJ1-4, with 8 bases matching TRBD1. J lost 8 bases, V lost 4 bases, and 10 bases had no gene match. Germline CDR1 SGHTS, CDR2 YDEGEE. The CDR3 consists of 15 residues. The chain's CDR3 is CASSGTGGFWEKLFF. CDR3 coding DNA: TGTGCCAGCAGCGGAACAGGGGGGTTTTGGGAAAAACTGTTTTTT.

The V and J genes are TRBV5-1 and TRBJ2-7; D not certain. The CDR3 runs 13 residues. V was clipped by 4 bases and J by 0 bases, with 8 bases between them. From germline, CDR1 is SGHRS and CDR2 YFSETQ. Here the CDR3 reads CASSPEPSYEQYF. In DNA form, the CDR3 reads TGCGCCAGCAGCCCGGAACCCTCCTACGAGCAGTACTTC. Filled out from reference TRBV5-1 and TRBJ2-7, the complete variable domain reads KAGVTQTPRYLIKTRGQQVTLSCSPISGHRSVSWYQQTPGQGLQFLFEYFSETQRNKGNFPGRFSGRQFSNSRSEMNVSTLELGDSALYLCASSPEPSYEQYFGPGTRLTVT.

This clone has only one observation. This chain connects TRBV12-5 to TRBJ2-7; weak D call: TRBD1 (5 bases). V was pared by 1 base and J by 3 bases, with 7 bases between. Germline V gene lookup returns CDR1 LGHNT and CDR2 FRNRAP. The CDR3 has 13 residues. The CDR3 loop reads CASGLGQGYEQYF. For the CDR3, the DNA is TGTGCTAGTGGTTTGGGGCAGGGCTACGAGCAGTACTTC. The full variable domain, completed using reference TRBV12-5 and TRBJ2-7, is DARVTQTPRHKVTEMGQEVTMRCQPILGHNTVFWYRQTMMQGLELLAYFRNRAPLDDSGMPKDRFSAEMPDATLATLKIQPSEPRDSAVYFCASGLGQGYEQYFGPGTRLTVT.

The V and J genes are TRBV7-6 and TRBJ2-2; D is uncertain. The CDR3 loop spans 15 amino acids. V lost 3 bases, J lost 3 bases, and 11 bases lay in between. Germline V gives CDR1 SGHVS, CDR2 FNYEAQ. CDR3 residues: CASSFFSSDTGELFF. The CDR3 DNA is TGTGCCAGCAGCTTTTTCTCATCGGACACCGGGGAGCTGTTTTTT. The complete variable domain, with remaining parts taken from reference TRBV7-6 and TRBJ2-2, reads GAGVSQSPRYKVTKRGQDVALRCDPISGHVSLYWYRQALGQGPEFLTYFNYEAQQDKSGLPNDRFSAERPEGSISTLTIQRTEQRDSAMYRCASSFFSSDTGELFFGEGSRLTVL.

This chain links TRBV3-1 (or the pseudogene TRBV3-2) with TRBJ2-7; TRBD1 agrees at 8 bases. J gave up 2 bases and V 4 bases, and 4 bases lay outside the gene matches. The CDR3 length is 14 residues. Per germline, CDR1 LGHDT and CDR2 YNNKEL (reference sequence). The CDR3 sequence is CASSPNRGAYEQYF. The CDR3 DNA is TGTGCCAGCAGCCCGAACAGGGGGGCCTACGAGCAGTACTTC.

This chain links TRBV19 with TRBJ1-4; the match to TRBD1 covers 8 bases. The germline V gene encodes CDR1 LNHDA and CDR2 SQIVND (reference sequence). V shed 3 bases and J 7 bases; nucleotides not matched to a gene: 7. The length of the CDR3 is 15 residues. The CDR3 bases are TGTGCCAGTAGTATCAGCAGGGGGCGCGTTGAAAAACTGTTTTTT. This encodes CASSISRGRVEKLFF.

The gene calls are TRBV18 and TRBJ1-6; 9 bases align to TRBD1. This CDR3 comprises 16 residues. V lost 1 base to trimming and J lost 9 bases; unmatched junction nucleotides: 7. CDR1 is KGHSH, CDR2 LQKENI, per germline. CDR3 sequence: CASSPQMGQGSSPLHF. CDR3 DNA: TGTGCCAGCTCACCACAAATGGGACAGGGTAGTTCACCCCTCCACTTT.

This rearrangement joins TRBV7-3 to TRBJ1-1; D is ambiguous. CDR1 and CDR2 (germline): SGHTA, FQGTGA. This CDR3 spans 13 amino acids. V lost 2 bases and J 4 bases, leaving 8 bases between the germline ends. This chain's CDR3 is CASSLGSGTEAFF. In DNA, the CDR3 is TGTGCCAGCAGCTTAGGTTCGGGCACTGAAGCTTTCTTT.

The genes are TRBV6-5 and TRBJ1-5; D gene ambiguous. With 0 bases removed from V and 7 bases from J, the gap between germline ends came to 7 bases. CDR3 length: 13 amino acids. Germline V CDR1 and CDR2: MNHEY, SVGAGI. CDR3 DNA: TGTGCCAGCAGTTACTCCGCTGCGCAGCCCCAGCATTTT. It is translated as CASSYSAAQPQHF.

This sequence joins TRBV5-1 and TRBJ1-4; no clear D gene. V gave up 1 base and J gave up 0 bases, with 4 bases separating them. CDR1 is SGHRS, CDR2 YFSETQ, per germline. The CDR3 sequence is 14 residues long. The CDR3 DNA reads TGCGCCAGCAGCTTGACAGCAACTAATGAAAAACTGTTTTTT. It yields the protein CASSLTATNEKLFF.

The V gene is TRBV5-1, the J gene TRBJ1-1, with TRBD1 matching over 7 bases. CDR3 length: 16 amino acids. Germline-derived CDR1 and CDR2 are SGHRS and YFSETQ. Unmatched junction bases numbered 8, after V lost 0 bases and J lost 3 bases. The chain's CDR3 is CASSLEGGARDTEAFF. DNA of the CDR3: TGCGCCAGCAGCTTGGAAGGGGGCGCGAGGGACACTGAAGCTTTCTTT. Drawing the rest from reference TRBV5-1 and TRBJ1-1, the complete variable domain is KAGVTQTPRYLIKTRGQQVTLSCSPISGHRSVSWYQQTPGQGLQFLFEYFSETQRNKGNFPGRFSGRQFSNSRSEMNVSTLELGDSALYLCASSLEGGARDTEAFFGQGTRLTVV.

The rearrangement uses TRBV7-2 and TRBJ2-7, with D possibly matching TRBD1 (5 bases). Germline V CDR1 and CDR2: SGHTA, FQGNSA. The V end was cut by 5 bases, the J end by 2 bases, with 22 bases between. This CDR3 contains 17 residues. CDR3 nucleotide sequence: TGTGCCAGCAGCGGATACGCTTTGCAGGGTTTACCCTACGAGCAGTACTTC. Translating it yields CASSGYALQGLPYEQYF.

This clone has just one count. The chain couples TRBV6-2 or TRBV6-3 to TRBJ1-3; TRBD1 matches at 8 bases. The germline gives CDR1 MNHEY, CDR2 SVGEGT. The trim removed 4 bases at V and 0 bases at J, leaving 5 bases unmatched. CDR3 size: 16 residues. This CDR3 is CASSSGTGASGNTIYF. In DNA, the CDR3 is TGTGCCAGCAGTTCTGGGACAGGCGCCTCTGGAAACACCATATATTTT.

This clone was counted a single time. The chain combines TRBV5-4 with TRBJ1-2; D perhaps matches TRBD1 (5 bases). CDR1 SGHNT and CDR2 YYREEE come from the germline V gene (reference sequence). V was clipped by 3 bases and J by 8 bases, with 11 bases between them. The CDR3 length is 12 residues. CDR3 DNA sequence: TGTGCCAGCAGCTACCAGAGGGGCGGCTACACCTTC. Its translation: CASSYQRGGYTF.

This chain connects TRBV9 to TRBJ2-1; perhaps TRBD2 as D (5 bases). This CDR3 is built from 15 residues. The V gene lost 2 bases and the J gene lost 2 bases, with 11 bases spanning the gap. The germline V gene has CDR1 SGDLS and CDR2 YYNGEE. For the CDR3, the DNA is TGTGCCAGCAGCGTCATGACGGGAACCTACAATGAGCAGTTCTTC. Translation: CASSVMTGTYNEQFF.

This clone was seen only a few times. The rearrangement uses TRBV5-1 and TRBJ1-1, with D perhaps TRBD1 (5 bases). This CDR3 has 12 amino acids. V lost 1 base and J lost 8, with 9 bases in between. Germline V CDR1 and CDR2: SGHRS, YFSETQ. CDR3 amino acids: CASSLRRTEAFF. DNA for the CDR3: TGCGCCAGCAGCTTGCGACGGACAGAAGCTTTCTTT.

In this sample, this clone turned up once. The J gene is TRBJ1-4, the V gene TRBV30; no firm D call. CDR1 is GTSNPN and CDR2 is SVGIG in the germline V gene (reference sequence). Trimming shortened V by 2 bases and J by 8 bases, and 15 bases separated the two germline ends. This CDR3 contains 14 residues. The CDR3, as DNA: TGTGCCTGGAGTCCCTGGACCCTTGGGGAAAAACTGTTTTTT. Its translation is CAWSPWTLGEKLFF.

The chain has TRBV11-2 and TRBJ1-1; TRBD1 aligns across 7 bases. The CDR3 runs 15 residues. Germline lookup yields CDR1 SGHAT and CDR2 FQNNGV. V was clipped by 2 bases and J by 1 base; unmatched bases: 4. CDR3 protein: CASSLSGTANTEAFF. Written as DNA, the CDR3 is TGTGCCAGCAGCTTATCAGGGACAGCGAACACTGAAGCTTTCTTT.